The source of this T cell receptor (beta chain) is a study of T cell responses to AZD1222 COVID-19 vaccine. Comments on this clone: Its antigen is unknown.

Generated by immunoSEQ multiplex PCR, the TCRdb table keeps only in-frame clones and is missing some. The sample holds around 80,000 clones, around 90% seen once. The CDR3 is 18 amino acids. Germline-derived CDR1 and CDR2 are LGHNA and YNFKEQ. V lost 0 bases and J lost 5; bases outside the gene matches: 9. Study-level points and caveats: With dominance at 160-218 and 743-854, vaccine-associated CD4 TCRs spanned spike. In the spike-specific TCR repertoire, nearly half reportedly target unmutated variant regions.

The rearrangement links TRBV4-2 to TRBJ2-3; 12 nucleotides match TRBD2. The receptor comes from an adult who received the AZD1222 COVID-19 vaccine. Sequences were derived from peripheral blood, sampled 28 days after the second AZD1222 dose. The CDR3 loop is CASSQDAGSSGRVDTQYF. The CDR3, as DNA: TGTGCCAGCAGCCAAGATGCGGGGTCTAGCGGGAGGGTAGATACGCAGTATTTT.